The clone carrying this T cell receptor (beta chain) was observed a few times. What it recognizes is unknown. Both 60 Vbeta primers and 13 Jbeta primers went into the PCR. As processed by the authors: Counted up in a later analysis, unique TCR beta chains came to 65 million to 100 million, with around 12 million shared. Only in-frame clones appear in the TCRdb table, and some are missing; sequencing was by immunoSEQ multiplex PCR. V and J calls and clone size are given by that table; D and trimming were obtained from the DNA. The data contain under 200,000 clones, 86% of them singletons. In germline, CDR1 is MNHNY, CDR2 SVGAGI (reference sequence). The CDR3 consists of 14 residues. Unmatched junction bases numbered 2, after V lost 2 bases and J lost 2 bases. The sample originates from a study of cytomegalovirus exposure and HLA in healthy donors. Study observations and caveats: When a later analysis compared HLA-associated TCR beta chains with equally common others, the HLA-associated chains turned out to be more clonally expanded and to have lower generation probabilities.

This sequence was found in a woman in her thirties in good health and CMV-seronegative. The source material was PBMCs. V gene TRBV6-6 combines with J gene TRBJ2-7, with 8 bases that match TRBD1. CDR3 coding DNA: TGTGCCAGCAGTTACGGACAGGGAACCTACGAGCAGTACTTC. The encoded protein is CASSYGQGTYEQYF.